This T cell receptor beta chain is drawn from a study of graft-versus-host responses after intestinal transplantation. As for the study in general: Grafts were multivisceral, liver-intestinal, or isolated intestinal.

The data were produced by immunoSEQ multiplex PCR, yet TCRdb's version contains in-frame clones alone and is incomplete. The sample records some 21,000 clones, 55% to 60% being singletons. Study-wide results and caveats: GvH clonotypes were identified within recipient marrow, with a subset emerging first in ileum or blood.

The CDR3 covers 15 residues. The germline V gene encodes CDR1 MNHEY and CDR2 SMNVEV (reference sequence). The germline V and J ends were trimmed by 1 base and 4 bases, with 11 bases remaining between them. The chain employs TRBV27 and TRBJ2-1, with TRBD1 as a possible D gene (6 bases). This clonotype was obtained from a human patient who received an intestinal transplant. The sample here was alloreactive CD4+ T cells from a mixed lymphocyte reaction culture, taken before intestinal transplant. The subset denotes: CFSE-low proliferating T cells sorted from roughly six-day pre-transplant mixed lymphocyte reaction (GvH or HvG direction). Here the CDR3 reads CASSLYGTPYNEQFF. The CDR3 nucleotides are TGTGCCAGCAGTTTATACGGGACACCATACAATGAGCAGTTCTTC.